This TCR beta chain stems from a study of tissue T cells after allogeneic stem cell transplantation (dated by TCRdb to 2022 to 2024). Turning to the overall study: TCR beta repertoires were profiled across many tissues obtained from research autopsies of patients with and without GVHD, as well as in mouse models of GVHD. The human arm was conducted as a prospective observational study, and neither blinding nor randomization was performed. The research as a whole found: In both patients and mice, T cells from blood and spleen covered only a limited part of the TCR repertoire found in tissues. Not many T cell clones showed up in more than one patient, yet clustering based on motifs uncovered repertoire signatures that were shared across patients in a tissue-specific way. Which tissue TCRs were alloreactive or antigen-specific was not determined in the study, and some clones might have been persisting host cells. Within patients, how anatomically similar tissues were was a major factor shaping TCR repertoire composition, regardless of disease or transplant status. The patient cohort was small and clinically heterogeneous, and sampling depth was acknowledged as a limitation.

This clone was seen a handful of times. Its target antigen remains unknown. This is a mouse receptor, so gene names and germline sequences are those of the mouse. The read comes to an end 1 residue before the CDR3 does, leaving the germline J gene to fill in the end. To prepare the library, the immunoSEQ multiplex PCR assay was applied. Adaptive Biotechnologies performed TCRbeta CDR3 sequencing at survey depth and reported CDR3 sequences, V/J genes, productive frequency, and template counts. TCR beta CDR3 regions were amplified from genomic DNA instead of RNA. The study's processing was this. Pairwise repertoire overlap between tissues was quantified with Jensen-Shannon divergence, where 1 means complete divergence and 0 identical. Tissues were clustered by single-linkage agglomerative hierarchical clustering of pairwise JSD values, and the clustering results were displayed as dendrograms. All patient samples were analyzed with GLIPH2 using simulation_depth 1000, kmer_min_depth 3 and cdr3_length_cutoff 8, and only groups containing more than two unique CDR3s were kept. A standardized tissue-overlap score extrapolated Jaccard GLIPH-group overlap across patients to a standard repertoire size of 1000 clones. Linear mixed-effect models, with tissue included as a fixed effect and individual included as a random effect, were used to assess associations of diversity with clinical or experimental variables. Here the immuneACCESS table is served through TCRdb, limited to in-frame sequences with V and J called. Missing clones are a known gap in these copies; in checked studies unresolved V genes cover under half, and the rest lacks a known reason. The V and J calls and the clone size are those of that table, but D and trimming were determined from the DNA. This sample lists about 48,000 clones; about 73% were detected once. Roughly 0.59% of the sample is taken by the ten largest.

For this chain, trimming is 0 bases at the V end and 1 base at the J end, and the number of junction bases without a gene match is 3. The CDR3, cysteine through phenylalanine, is 15 amino acids long. Only the CDR3 bases that were read are kept: 42 of them, in frame from base 1. Based on the germline V gene, the CDR1 and CDR2 sequences are GKSSPN and SITVG. The sequenced sample consisted of sorted cells pooled from one or two spleens. The V and J genes are TRBV31 and TRBJ2-1, and 7 bases in between align with TRBD2. The receptor was derived from a pool of C57BL/6 mice in good health. CDR3 region: CAWSLIWGNYAEQFF. The CDR3 DNA, read in part, is TGTGCCTGGAGTCTAATCTGGGGGAACTATGCTGAGCAGTTC.